Reported below is one T cell receptor (beta chain). The source of the sample is a study of blood T cell repertoires in COVID-19. Germline CDR1 is MNHEY and CDR2 is SMNVEV (reference sequence). The CDR3 has 13 residues. Sequencing used immunoSEQ multiplex PCR; TCRdb keeps in-frame clones, though not all of them. The sample consists of 330,000 or so clones, more than 70% of them appearing once. Sequenced sample: PBMCs or T cells enriched from blood (not recorded which). This clonotype originated in a man aged 35 to 55 in a cohort exposed to, infected with or recovered from COVID-19 (not recorded which). This chain links TRBV27 with TRBJ2-7; 7 nucleotides agree with TRBD2. In nucleotides, the CDR3 is TGTGCTACGCGGGGGAGGGGAACTTACGAGCAGTACTTC. Translated, it gives CATRGRGTYEQYF.